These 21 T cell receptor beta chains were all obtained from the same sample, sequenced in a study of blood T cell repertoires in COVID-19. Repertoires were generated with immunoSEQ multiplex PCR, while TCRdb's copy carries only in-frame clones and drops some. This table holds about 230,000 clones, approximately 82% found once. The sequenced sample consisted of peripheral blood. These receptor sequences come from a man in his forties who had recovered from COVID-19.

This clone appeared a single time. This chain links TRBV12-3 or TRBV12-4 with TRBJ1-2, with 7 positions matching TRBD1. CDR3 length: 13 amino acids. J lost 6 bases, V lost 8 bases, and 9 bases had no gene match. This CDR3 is CASATVTGNGYTF. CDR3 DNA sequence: TGTGCCAGCGCGACGGTGACAGGGAATGGCTACACCTTC.

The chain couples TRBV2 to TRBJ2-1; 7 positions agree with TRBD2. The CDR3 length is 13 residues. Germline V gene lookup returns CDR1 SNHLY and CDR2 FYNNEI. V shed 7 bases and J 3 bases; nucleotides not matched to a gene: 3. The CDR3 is CASMTSYYNEQFF. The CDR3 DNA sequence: TGTGCCAGCATGACTAGCTACTACAATGAGCAGTTCTTC.

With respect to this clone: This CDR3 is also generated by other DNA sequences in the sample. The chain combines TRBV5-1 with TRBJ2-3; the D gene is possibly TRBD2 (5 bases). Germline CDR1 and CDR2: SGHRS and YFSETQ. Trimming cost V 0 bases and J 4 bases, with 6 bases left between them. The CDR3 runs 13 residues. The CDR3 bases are TGCGCCAGCAGCTTGGCGGGGTCAGATACGCAGTATTTT. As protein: CASSLAGSDTQYF.

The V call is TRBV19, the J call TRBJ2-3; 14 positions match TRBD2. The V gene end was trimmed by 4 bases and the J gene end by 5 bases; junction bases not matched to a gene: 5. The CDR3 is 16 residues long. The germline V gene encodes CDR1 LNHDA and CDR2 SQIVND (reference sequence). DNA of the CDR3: TGTGCCAGTAGTAACGGACTAGCGGGGGGAGGAGATACGCAGTATTTT. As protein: CASSNGLAGGGDTQYF.

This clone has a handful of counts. The CDR3 reads CASSPGTGRSTLHF. CDR3 in DNA: TGCGCCAGCAGCCCCGGGACAGGGCGGTCTACCCTCCACTTT. The rearrangement uses TRBV5-1 and TRBJ1-6; 9 bases line up with TRBD1. Trimming at V came to 4 bases and at J to 14 bases, leaving 10 bases not matched to a gene. Germline loops: CDR1 SGHRS, CDR2 YFSETQ. CDR3 length equals 14 residues.

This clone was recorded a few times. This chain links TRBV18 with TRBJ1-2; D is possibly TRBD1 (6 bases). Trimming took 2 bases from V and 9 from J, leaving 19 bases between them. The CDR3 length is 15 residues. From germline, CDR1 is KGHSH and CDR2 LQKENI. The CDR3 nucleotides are TGTGCCAGCTCACCAGCCGAGGGGGGGACTCATCGCTACACCTTC. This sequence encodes CASSPAEGGTHRYTF.

The CDR3 bases are TGTGCCAGCAGTTACAGTGGGACAGGGGACTATGGCTACACCTTC. Translation: CASSYSGTGDYGYTF. V is TRBV6-5 and J is TRBJ1-2; TRBD1 matches 10 bases. V lost 2 bases, J lost 3 bases, and 3 bases stayed unmatched. The CDR3 spans 15 residues. From germline, CDR1 is MNHEY and CDR2 SVGAGI.

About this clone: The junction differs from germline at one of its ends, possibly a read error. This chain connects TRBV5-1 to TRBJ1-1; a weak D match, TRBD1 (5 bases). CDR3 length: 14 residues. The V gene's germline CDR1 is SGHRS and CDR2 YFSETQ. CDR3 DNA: TGCGCCAGCAGCTTGGACAGGTGGGTTACTGGAGCTTTCTTT. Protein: CASSLDRWVTGAFF.

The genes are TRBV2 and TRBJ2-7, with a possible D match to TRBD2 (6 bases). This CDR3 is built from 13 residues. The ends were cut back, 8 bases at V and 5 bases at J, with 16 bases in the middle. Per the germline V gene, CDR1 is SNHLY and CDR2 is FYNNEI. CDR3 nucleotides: TGTGCCAGCTCGGGAGCCGCTCAAGACGAGCAGTACTTC. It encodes CASSGAAQDEQYF.

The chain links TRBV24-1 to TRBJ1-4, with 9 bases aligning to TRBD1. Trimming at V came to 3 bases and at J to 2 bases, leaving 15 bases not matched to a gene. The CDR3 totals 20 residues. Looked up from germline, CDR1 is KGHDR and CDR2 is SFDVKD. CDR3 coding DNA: TGTGCCACCAGTGATCCCCGGACAGGGGAGGATTCTCGCACTAATGAAAAACTGTTTTTT. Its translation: CATSDPRTGEDSRTNEKLFF.

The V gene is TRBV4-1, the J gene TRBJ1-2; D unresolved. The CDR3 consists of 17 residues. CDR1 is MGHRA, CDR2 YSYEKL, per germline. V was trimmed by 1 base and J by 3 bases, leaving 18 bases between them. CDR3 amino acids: CASSQGPPPGSDYGYTF. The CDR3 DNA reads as TGCGCCAGCAGCCAAGGCCCCCCCCCGGGTTCGGACTATGGCTACACCTTC.

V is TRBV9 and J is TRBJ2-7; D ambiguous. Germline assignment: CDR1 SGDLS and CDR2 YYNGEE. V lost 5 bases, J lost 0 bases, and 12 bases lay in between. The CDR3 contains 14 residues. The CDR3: CASSSRLVSYEQYF. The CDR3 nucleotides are TGTGCCAGCAGTTCGCGTTTGGTCTCCTACGAGCAGTACTTC.

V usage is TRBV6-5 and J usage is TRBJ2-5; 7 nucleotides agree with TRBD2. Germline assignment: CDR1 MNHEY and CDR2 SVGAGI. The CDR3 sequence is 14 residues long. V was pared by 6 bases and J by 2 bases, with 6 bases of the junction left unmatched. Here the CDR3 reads CASRMGGIQETQYF. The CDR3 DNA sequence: TGTGCCAGCAGGATGGGAGGGATTCAAGAGACCCAGTACTTC.

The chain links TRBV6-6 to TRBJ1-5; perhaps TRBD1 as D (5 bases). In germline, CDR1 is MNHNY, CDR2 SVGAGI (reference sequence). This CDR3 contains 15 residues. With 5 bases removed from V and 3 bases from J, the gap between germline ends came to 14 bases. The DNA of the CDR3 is TGTGCCAGCAGTCAGGTCGGGGGATACAATCAGCCCCAGCATTTT. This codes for CASSQVGGYNQPQHF.

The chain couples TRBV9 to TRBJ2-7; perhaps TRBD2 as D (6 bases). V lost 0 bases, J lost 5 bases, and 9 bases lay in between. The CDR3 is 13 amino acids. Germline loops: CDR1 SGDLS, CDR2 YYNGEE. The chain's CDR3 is CASSVGPGDEQYF. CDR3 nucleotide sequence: TGTGCCAGCAGCGTAGGCCCGGGAGACGAGCAGTACTTC.

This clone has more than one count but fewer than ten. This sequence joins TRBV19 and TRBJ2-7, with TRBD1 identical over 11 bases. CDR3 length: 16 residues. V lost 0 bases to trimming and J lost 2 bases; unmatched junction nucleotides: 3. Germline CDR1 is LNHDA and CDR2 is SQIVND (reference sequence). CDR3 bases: TGTGCCAGTAGTATAGAGAAGGGACAGGGGGCCTACGAGCAGTACTTC. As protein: CASSIEKGQGAYEQYF.

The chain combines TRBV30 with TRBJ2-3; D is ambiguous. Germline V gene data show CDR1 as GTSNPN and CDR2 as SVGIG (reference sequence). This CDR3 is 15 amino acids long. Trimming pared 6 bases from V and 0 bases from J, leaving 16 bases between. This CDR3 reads CACHTAQRSTDTQYF. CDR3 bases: TGTGCCTGCCATACCGCGCAGCGTAGCACAGATACGCAGTATTTT.

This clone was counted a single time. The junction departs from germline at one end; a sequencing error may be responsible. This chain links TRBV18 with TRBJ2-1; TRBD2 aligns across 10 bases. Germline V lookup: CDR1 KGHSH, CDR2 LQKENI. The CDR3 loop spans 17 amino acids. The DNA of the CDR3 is TGTGCCAGCTCCCCACAGGCAGGGACTAGCGATTTCAATGAGCAGTTCTTC. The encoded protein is CASSPQAGTSDFNEQFF.

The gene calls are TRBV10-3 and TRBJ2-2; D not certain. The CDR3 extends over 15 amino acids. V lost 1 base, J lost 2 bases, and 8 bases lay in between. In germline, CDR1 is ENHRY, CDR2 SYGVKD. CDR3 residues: CAISEYRSNTGELFF. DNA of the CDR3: TGTGCCATCAGTGAGTATAGATCTAACACCGGGGAGCTGTTTTTT.

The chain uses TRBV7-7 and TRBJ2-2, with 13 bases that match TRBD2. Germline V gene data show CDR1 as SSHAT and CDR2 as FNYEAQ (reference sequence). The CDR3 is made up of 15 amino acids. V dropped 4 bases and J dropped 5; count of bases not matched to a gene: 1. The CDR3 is CASSSGLAGTGELFF. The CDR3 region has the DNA TGTGCCAGCAGCTCGGGACTAGCGGGAACCGGGGAGCTGTTTTTT.

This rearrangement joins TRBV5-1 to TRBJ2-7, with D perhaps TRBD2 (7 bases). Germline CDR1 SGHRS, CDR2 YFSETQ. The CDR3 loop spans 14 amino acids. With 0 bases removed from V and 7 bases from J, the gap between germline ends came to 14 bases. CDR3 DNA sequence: TGCGCCAGCAGCTTGGGCGGGGGCGAGGGAGAGCAGTACTTC. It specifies CASSLGGGEGEQYF.